This T cell receptor (beta chain) appears in the sequencing data of a study of shared clonotypes between healthy human individuals. About the study: Plates per donor: three CD4 naive, three CD4 memory, two CD8 naive, one CD8 memory. General study points: Only blood underwent sampling, and tissue repertoires likely differ. Four donors shared about 4.5% of their naive CD4 clonotypes.

With 3 bases removed from V and 0 bases from J, the gap between germline ends came to 9 bases. This CDR3 spans 14 amino acids. Germline lookup yields CDR1 MGHDK and CDR2 SYGVNS. Each cell subset's genomic DNA was divided evenly among several immunoSEQ plates. Using immunoSEQ multiplex PCR, the repertoire was profiled, and TCRdb retains in-frame clones only, with some absent. The sample lists about 580,000 clones, about 98% seen once, with approximately 0.3% in the top ten. A remark on this clone: Its cognate antigen is unknown.

Naive CD8 cells were CD45RO-negative, positively selected for CCR7, excluding terminally differentiated effector memory CD45RA+ cells. The sample comprised naive CD8+ T cells sorted from blood. This sequence joins TRBV25-1 and TRBJ2-7; unclear D gene. The clonotype was recovered from a man between 25 and 39 years old in good health. CDR3 in amino acids: CASSDLADSYEQYF. The DNA for the CDR3 is TGTGCCAGCAGTGATTTGGCCGACTCCTACGAGCAGTACTTC.